Sequencing of this T cell receptor beta chain was carried out in a study of Ad26.COV2.S vaccination and SARS-CoV-2 variants. Study-level information: The Ad26.COV2.S arm of the COV1001 trial was where the donor was placed. Ad26.COV2.S shots went into the muscle once or twice, 56 days apart. The study's findings and limits: Following vaccination, spike-specific CD8+ and CD4+ T cell responses reportedly exhibited substantial breadth. Vaccine recipients posted higher spike-specific TCR breadth than their placebo counterparts.

Concerning this clone itself: The antigen remains unidentified.

Germline CDR1 and CDR2: SNHLY and FYNNEI. V dropped 0 bases and J dropped 0 bases, with 18 bases sitting between them. The CDR3 covers 20 residues. Clones were sequenced by immunoSEQ multiplex PCR, and TCRdb holds only the in-frame ones, with some missing. This sample carries about 440,000 clones, less than 95% of them seen once, and the ten largest clones take about 4.4%. Treatment described: around 19 received Ad26.COV2.S at low or high dose, single or two shots; roughly five received placebo; per-sample allocation not given. Samples analyzed were those drawn on day 63 after the first vaccine or placebo injection.

This TCR was sampled from a person between 18 and 65 years old who received the Ad26.COV2.S COVID-19 vaccine or a placebo. The rearrangement links TRBV2 to TRBJ2-6, with D possibly matching TRBD1 (6 bases). The sample was peripheral blood, taken in a trial of Ad26.COV2.S vaccine versus placebo. The CDR3 is CASSEAEDRVFPSGANVLTF. Here the CDR3 DNA reads TGTGCCAGCAGTGAAGCCGAGGACAGAGTCTTCCCCTCTGGGGCCAACGTCCTGACTTTC.